These T cell receptor beta chains were read from a single sample in a study of technical replicates of blood from a handful of donors. Profiling relied on immunoSEQ multiplex PCR, and the TCRdb table lists in-frame clones only, not all of them. The data hold over 70,000 clones, with 90% observed a single time. What was sequenced was PBMCs. These receptors all stem from a human donor in good health. Some clones in this sample may be carry-over from other donors' samples. Each CDR3 is given with its conserved first and last residue. The D gene is left open where the match is weak. Size values are once, few and many counts, or a class for expanded clones, and some rows have none.

J	length	size	V	D	DNA	CDR3
TRBJ1-4	15	once	TRBV5-4	TRBD1	TGTGCCAGCAGCCCGGGGGCAGGGGGGAGTGAAAAACTGTTTTTT	CASSPGAGGSEKLFF
TRBJ2-3	13	.	TRBV9	.	TGTGCCAGCAGCGTAGCAGTCGCAGATACGCAGTATTTT	CASSVAVADTQYF
TRBJ1-4	15	.	TRBV5-1	TRBD1	TGCGCCAGCAGCTTCCAGGGACAGGGGATTGAAAAACTGTTTTTT	CASSFQGQGIEKLFF
TRBJ2-3	14	.	TRBV6-5	TRBD2	TGTGCCAGCAGTATCAGCGGGGGGGCAGATACGCAGTATTTT	CASSISGGADTQYF
TRBJ2-7	14	.	TRBV7-6	.	TGTGCCAGCAGCTTAGAATTTTTAGCCCACGAGCAGTACTTC	CASSLEFLAHEQYF
TRBJ2-2	15	.	TRBV5-1	.	TGCGCCAGCAGCAATGCCGGCCCGGTAGCAGGGGAGCTGTTTTTT	CASSNAGPVAGELFF
TRBJ1-5	15	.	TRBV4-3	TRBD1	TGCGCCAGCAGCCAAGGAGGACAGGGGAATCAGCCCCAGCATTTT	CASSQGGQGNQPQHF
TRBJ2-5	14	.	TRBV7-9	TRBD2	TGTGCCAGCAGCTCACGACTAGCGGGAGAGACCCAGTACTTC	CASSSRLAGETQYF
TRBJ2-1	16	.	TRBV7-3	TRBD1	TGTGCCAGCAGCCTGCAGGGACAGGGAAGCTACAATGAGCAGTTCTTC	CASSLQGQGSYNEQFF
TRBJ1-2	15	.	TRBV4-3	.	TGCGCCAGCAGCCAAGATGCCAGTCCCGACTATGGCTACACCTTC	CASSQDASPDYGYTF
TRBJ2-2	17	.	TRBV4-2	TRBD1	TGTGCCAGCAGCCAAGCAGCGGGACAGGGGGCGGTCGGGGAGCTGTTTTTT	CASSQAAGQGAVGELFF
TRBJ2-7	15	.	TRBV9	TRBD2	TGTGCCAGCAGCGCCGGGACTAGCGGCTCCTACGAGCAGTACTTC	CASSAGTSGSYEQYF
TRBJ2-2	16	few	TRBV10-3	TRBD1	TGTGCCATCAGTGCCGGACAGGGGGCAAGCACCGGGGAGCTGTTTTTT	CAISAGQGASTGELFF
TRBJ2-1	12	.	TRBV29-1	.	TGCAGCGTTGAACGCGCCAACAATGAGCAGTTCTTC	CSVERANNEQFF
TRBJ2-7	16	once	TRBV4-3	.	TGCGCCAGCAGCCTTCTCATTGGGGCACGGTACTACGAGCAGTACTTC	CASSLLIGARYYEQYF
TRBJ2-2	16	.	TRBV4-1	.	TGCGCCAGCAGCCAAGCGAACATGGGGGGTCCCGGGGAGCTGTTTTTT	CASSQANMGGPGELFF
TRBJ2-1	18	few	TRBV10-1	TRBD2	TGCGCCAGCAGTGAAACTAGCGGGGGGGATAGCTCCTACAATGAGCAGTTCTTC	CASSETSGGDSSYNEQFF
TRBJ2-3	13	.	TRBV4-3	.	TGCGCCAGCAGCCGCGACCGACAGGATACGCAGTATTTT	CASSRDRQDTQYF
TRBJ2-7	16	once	TRBV4-2	TRBD2	TGTGCCAGCAGCCAGGCTCCGGGACTAGCGCTGGGCGAGCAGTACTTC	CASSQAPGLALGEQYF
TRBJ1-5	15	.	TRBV4-2	TRBD1	TGTGCCAGCAGCCATTCGGGACAGGTCGATCAGCCCCAGCATTTT	CASSHSGQVDQPQHF
TRBJ1-2	13	.	TRBV6-5	.	TGTGCCAGCAGTTACGGGGGCGCAGGTGGCTACACCTTC	CASSYGGAGGYTF
TRBJ1-1	15	.	TRBV19	.	TGTGCCAGTAGTATAGTCGGGACAATAGACACTGAAGCTTTCTTT	CASSIVGTIDTEAFF
TRBJ2-3	15	.	TRBV6-1	.	TGTGCCTCCCGGGGGAGCCGGGGTAACACAGATACGCAGTATTTT	CASRGSRGNTDTQYF
TRBJ2-3	13	.	TRBV18	.	TGTGCCAGCTCACCCCCGGGCACAGATACGCAGTATTTT	CASSPPGTDTQYF
TRBJ1-2	17	once	TRBV5-4	TRBD1	TGTGCCAGCAGCTTGGGGATAGGACAGGGGGGCCTTGCTGGCTACACCTTC	CASSLGIGQGGLAGYTF
TRBJ2-7	15	.	TRBV5-1	TRBD1	TGCGCCAGCAGTTTCGGGCCGGGACAGGGTTACGAGCAGTACTTC	CASSFGPGQGYEQYF
TRBJ1-4	14	.	TRBV9	.	TGTGCCAGCAGCGTAGACCCATCAGGGGAAAAACTGTTTTTT	CASSVDPSGEKLFF
TRBJ2-3	14	.	TRBV29-1	.	TGCAGCGTTGGGACTCAAACACGGGCAGATACGCAGTATTTT	CSVGTQTRADTQYF
TRBJ1-1	13	.	TRBV6-4	.	TGTGCCAGCAGTGATTCAGGGCCCACTGAAGCTTTCTTT	CASSDSGPTEAFF
TRBJ1-3	15	.	TRBV6-5	.	TGTGCCAGCAGTTACTCTGGGCAGCAGGGAAACACCATATATTTT	CASSYSGQQGNTIYF
TRBJ1-5	15	few	TRBV10-3	.	TGTGCCATCAGTACGGGGGGCATAGGCAATCAGCCCCAGCATTTT	CAISTGGIGNQPQHF
TRBJ2-2	12	.	TRBV7-3	TRBD1	TGTGCCAGCAGCTCAGGGGGAGGGGAGCTGTTTTTT	CASSSGGGELFF
TRBJ2-1	15	.	TRBV6-5	.	TGTGCCAGCCTTAGGAGGGCAGAATCCTACAATGAGCAGTTCTTC	CASLRRAESYNEQFF
TRBJ2-7	15	.	TRBV7-9	.	TGTGCCAGCAGCTCCGCGTCAGGTGCCGGCTACGAGCAGTACTTC	CASSSASGAGYEQYF
TRBJ1-1	13	.	TRBV11-2	.	TGTGCCAGCAGCTTAGTCGGAGGACCTGAAGCTTTCTTT	CASSLVGGPEAFF
TRBJ2-5	15	.	TRBV27	.	TGTGCCAGCAGTGCCTGGACAGACTCTCGGGAGACCCAGTACTTC	CASSAWTDSRETQYF
TRBJ2-7	14	.	TRBV13	.	TGTGCCAGCAGCTTACCCCGGCAGGCCTACGAGCAGTACTTC	CASSLPRQAYEQYF
TRBJ2-1	15	.	TRBV13	.	TGTGCCAGCAGCCAAGACAAGACTAGGAGTGTTGAGCAGTTCTTC	CASSQDKTRSVEQFF
TRBJ2-3	17	.	TRBV4-3	TRBD2	TGCGCCAGCAGCCGATTGGGGACTAGCAGGGGGACAGATACGCAGTATTTT	CASSRLGTSRGTDTQYF
TRBJ2-5	13	.	TRBV6-5	.	TGTGCCAGCAGCCCACCCCCCTTCGGGACCCAGTACTTC	CASSPPPFGTQYF
TRBJ2-3	15	.	TRBV5-4	TRBD2	TGTGCCAGCAGCCCGGGGGGTGCTTCCACAGATACGCAGTATTTT	CASSPGGASTDTQYF
TRBJ2-2	13	.	TRBV10-3	.	TGTGCCATCAGTCCAGGGATTGCCGGGGAGCTGTTTTTT	CAISPGIAGELFF
TRBJ1-6	12	.	TRBV19	.	TGTGCCAGTAAACCCAAAGGGGCACCCCTCCACTTT	CASKPKGAPLHF
TRBJ1-6	14	.	TRBV6-5	.	TGTGCCAGCAGTTACTCAGGGGTCGGGTCACCCCTCCACTTT	CASSYSGVGSPLHF
TRBJ2-1	16	.	TRBV18	.	TGTGCCAGCTCACCGGGGGGATTCAGGGTCTCGGATGAGCAGTTCTTC	CASSPGGFRVSDEQFF
TRBJ2-1	14	.	TRBV2	TRBD1	TGTGCCAGCAGTGACCGCCGACAGGGCAATGAGCAGTTCTTC	CASSDRRQGNEQFF
TRBJ1-3	15	.	TRBV2	.	TGTGCCAGCAGTGAAACGGGTTACTCTGGAAACACCATATATTTT	CASSETGYSGNTIYF
TRBJ1-1	13	few	TRBV5-4	.	TGTGCCAGCACCAACCCCCCGGGGACTGAAGCTTTCTTT	CASTNPPGTEAFF
TRBJ2-4	12	.	TRBV10-2	.	TGCGCCAGCAGTACTAGTGCGGACATTCAGTACTTC	CASSTSADIQYF
TRBJ1-1	15	.	TRBV4-1	.	TGCGCCAGCAGCCAAGATACCGGGTCGGACACTGAAGCTTTCTTT	CASSQDTGSDTEAFF
TRBJ1-1	13	.	TRBV5-1	.	TGCGCCAGCAGCTGGGGGGGAAGGACTGAAGCTTTCTTT	CASSWGGRTEAFF
TRBJ2-1	14	.	TRBV30	TRBD2	TGTGCCTGGAGGCCAGCGGGGTCCTACAATGAGCAGTTCTTC	CAWRPAGSYNEQFF
TRBJ2-1	15	.	TRBV12-5	.	TGTGCTAGTGGTTTGGCGGCGGGCTCCTACAATGAGCAGTTCTTC	CASGLAAGSYNEQFF
TRBJ2-7	14	.	TRBV11-3	TRBD1	TGTGCCAGCAGTCGAGGGGGACAGGCCTACGAGCAGTACTTC	CASSRGGQAYEQYF
TRBJ2-3	14	.	TRBV7-9	.	TGTGCCAGCAGCTCAGGAGGGGGCACAGATACGCAGTATTTT	CASSSGGGTDTQYF
TRBJ2-2	17	once	TRBV11-3	TRBD2	TGTGCCAGCAGCCGAATCGGGGGGAATGTTAAAGCCGGGGAGCTGTTTTTT	CASSRIGGNVKAGELFF
TRBJ1-4	14	.	TRBV27	TRBD1	TGTGCCAGCAGAAGGACAGGGGACAATGAAAAACTGTTTTTT	CASRRTGDNEKLFF
TRBJ2-7	11	.	TRBV25-1	.	TGTGCCAGCAGTTCCCACTACGAGCAGTACTTC	CASSSHYEQYF
TRBJ1-1	14	few	TRBV19	.	TGTGCCAGTAGTATGGACTTTTTGAACACTGAAGCTTTCTTT	CASSMDFLNTEAFF